These T cell receptor beta chains were read from a single sample in a study of cytomegalovirus exposure and HLA in healthy donors. Sequencing was performed with immunoSEQ multiplex PCR; in TCRdb, only in-frame clones are kept and a portion is missing. The data show around 99,000 clones, with around 77% seen just once and 4.2% held by the top ten. The sample comprised PBMCs. The receptors were gathered from a male donor in good health and CMV-seronegative. Both conserved end residues are trimmed from each CDR3. The D gene is left open where the match is weak.

v_call	d_call	j_call	cdr3_aa
TRBV29-1	TRBD2	TRBJ2-5	SAEGVAGSRETQY
TRBV9	-	TRBJ2-7	ASSVGGTGPAYEQY
TRBV6-1	TRBD1	TRBJ2-7	ASSGGPGQGADEQY
TRBV4-2	-	TRBJ2-2	ASSLGPRENTGELF
TRBV6-6	TRBD2	TRBJ2-5	ASSKREGRETQY
TRBV4-1	-	TRBJ1-5	ASSQGAGGNQPQH
TRBV30	TRBD2	TRBJ2-5	AHRLAGVGETQY
TRBV7-2	-	TRBJ2-2	ASSFYGGLPGELF
TRBV28	TRBD1	TRBJ1-1	ASSRGQSSNTEAF
TRBV19	TRBD2	TRBJ2-7	ASSARLAGVYEQY
TRBV6-4	-	TRBJ2-2	ASSAKNTGELF
TRBV6-4	-	TRBJ2-1	ASSDGPGAHNEQF
TRBV7-2	TRBD1	TRBJ2-1	ASSQDRGRDEQF
TRBV27	-	TRBJ2-2	ASSLSNTGELF
TRBV5-1	-	TRBJ2-1	ASRPGPSSYNEQF
TRBV6-5	TRBD1	TRBJ1-5	ASSYRGTGDQPQH
TRBV13	-	TRBJ2-1	ASSFTGGSSYNEQF
TRBV6-1	-	TRBJ2-7	ASSEMAHSYEQY
TRBV7-8	-	TRBJ1-1	ASSLGTAAMNTEAF
TRBV29-1	-	TRBJ1-2	SGREPYGYT
TRBV27	-	-	ASKGGGPYEQY
TRBV5-1	TRBD1	TRBJ2-1	ASSYGQGSSSYNEQF
TRBV6-4	-	TRBJ2-7	ASSYRESPYEQY
TRBV4-1	-	TRBJ2-2	ASSQEHRGTGELF
TRBV2	-	TRBJ2-5	ASRGRGQETQY
TRBV10-2	-	TRBJ2-7	ASSEKHRSSYEQY
TRBV6-1	-	TRBJ1-3	ASMNARAGNTIY
TRBV9	-	TRBJ2-4	ASSTHGGLLNIQY
TRBV7-2	TRBD2	TRBJ2-6	ASSLYGGRSSGANVLT
TRBV25-1	-	TRBJ1-6	ASSDPITGDSPLH
TRBV7-7	-	TRBJ2-5	ASSTNSGGETQY
TRBV19	-	TRBJ1-2	ASSIEGGRNYGYT
TRBV5-1	-	TRBJ2-3	ASSSTWQGNTDTQY
TRBV10-1	-	TRBJ2-5	ASSESGGEETQY
TRBV11-2	TRBD1	TRBJ2-1	ASSFRQGGYNEQF
TRBV10-3	-	TRBJ1-2	AISESINTGNGYT
TRBV5-4	TRBD1	TRBJ2-7	ASSMGQGISYEQY
TRBV6-4	TRBD2	TRBJ2-1	ASSLAAGEAYNEQF
TRBV27	TRBD2	TRBJ2-2	ASSSSGRNPGELF
TRBV5-4	TRBD1	TRBJ2-7	ASSRDRYTYEQY
TRBV5-6	-	TRBJ2-1	ASSLVDEQF
TRBV6-5	-	TRBJ1-2	ASSYSTGIDGYT